Described below is a single T cell receptor (beta chain) sequence and its context. The antigen is unknown. The PCR made use of 60 Vbeta and 13 Jbeta primers. Profiling relied on immunoSEQ multiplex PCR, and the TCRdb table lists in-frame clones only, not all of them. The sample carries fewer than 200,000 clones, 65% to 85% recorded once. There were likely unrecorded immune exposures, though donors were nominally healthy when sampled. These data originate in a study of cytomegalovirus exposure and HLA in healthy donors. V trimming: 0 bases; J trimming: 6 bases; junction bases outside the gene matches: 9. This CDR3 contains 16 residues. CDR1 is LNHNV, CDR2 YYDKDF, per germline (reference sequence). Study findings and constraints: A later analysis reported that several of the most significant clusters appeared to be linked to common viral pathogens, among them Epstein-Barr virus. The study listed about 150 cytomegalovirus-associated TCR beta chains.

Source material: PBMCs. The TCR was taken from a man aged 55 to 70 in good health and CMV-seronegative. The chain joins TRBV15 to TRBJ2-3, with TRBD2 matching over 7 bases. CDR3 sequence (DNA): TGTGCCACCAGCAGAGATCCGGGGAGGGCCGGGGATACGCAGTATTTT. Protein product: CATSRDPGRAGDTQYF.